This TCR beta chain emerged from a study of neoadjuvant nivolumab and ipilimumab in lung cancer. V dropped 4 bases and J dropped 0 bases, with 15 bases sitting between them. CDR1 SGHAT and CDR2 FQDESV come from the germline V gene (reference sequence). The length of the CDR3 is 16 residues. Clones were sequenced by immunoSEQ multiplex PCR, and TCRdb holds only the in-frame ones, with some missing. The sample gives 40,000 to 60,000 clones, 75% to 90% of which show up once; about 4% is in the top ten. The receptor comes from an adult with non-small cell lung cancer. Some clones in this sample may be carry-over from other donors' samples. The V and J genes are TRBV11-1 and TRBJ1-2, with D unresolved. Sample: blood, taken before neoadjuvant nivolumab, alone or with ipilimumab. The CDR3 sequence: CASSSGFGTTNYGYTF. The CDR3 DNA is TGTGCCAGCAGCTCGGGTTTTGGCACAACTAACTATGGCTACACCTTC.